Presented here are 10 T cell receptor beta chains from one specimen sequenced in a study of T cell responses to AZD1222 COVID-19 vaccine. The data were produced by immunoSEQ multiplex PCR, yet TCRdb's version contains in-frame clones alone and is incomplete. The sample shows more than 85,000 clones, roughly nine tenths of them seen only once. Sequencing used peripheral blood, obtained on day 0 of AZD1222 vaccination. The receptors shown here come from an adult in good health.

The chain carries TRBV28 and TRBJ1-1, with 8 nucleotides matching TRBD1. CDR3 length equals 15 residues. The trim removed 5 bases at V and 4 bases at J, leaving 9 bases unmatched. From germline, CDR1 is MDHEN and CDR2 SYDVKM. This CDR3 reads CASSQRDRSVTEAFF. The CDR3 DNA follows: TGTGCCAGCAGTCAACGGGACAGGTCGGTCACTGAAGCTTTCTTT.

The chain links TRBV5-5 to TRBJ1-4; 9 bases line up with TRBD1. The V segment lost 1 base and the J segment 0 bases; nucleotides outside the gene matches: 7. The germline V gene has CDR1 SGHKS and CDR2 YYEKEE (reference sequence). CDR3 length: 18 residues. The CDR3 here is CASSLSGQGFTTNEKLFF. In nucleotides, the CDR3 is TGTGCCAGCAGCTTGAGCGGACAGGGGTTCACAACTAATGAAAAACTGTTTTTT.

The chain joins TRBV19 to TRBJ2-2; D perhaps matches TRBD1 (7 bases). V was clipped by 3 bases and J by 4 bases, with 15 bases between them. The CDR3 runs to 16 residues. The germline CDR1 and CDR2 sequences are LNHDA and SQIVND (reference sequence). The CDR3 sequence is CASSIQGVGGTGELFF. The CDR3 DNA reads TGTGCCAGTAGTATTCAGGGGGTCGGGGGCACCGGGGAGCTGTTTTTT. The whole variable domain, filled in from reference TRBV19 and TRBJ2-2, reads DGGITQSPKYLFRKEGQNVTLSCEQNLNHDAMYWYRQDPGQGLRLIYYSQIVNDFQKGDIAEGYSVSREKKESFPLTVTSAQKNPTAFYLCASSIQGVGGTGELFFGEGSRLTVL.

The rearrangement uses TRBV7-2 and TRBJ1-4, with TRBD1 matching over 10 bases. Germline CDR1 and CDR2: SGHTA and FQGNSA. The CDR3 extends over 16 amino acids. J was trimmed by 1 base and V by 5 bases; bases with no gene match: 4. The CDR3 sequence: CASSRRDRGTNEKLFF. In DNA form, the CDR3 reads TGTGCCAGCAGCCGGAGGGACAGGGGAACTAATGAAAAACTGTTTTTT. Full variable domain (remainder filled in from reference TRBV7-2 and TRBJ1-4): GAGVSQSPSNKVTEKGKDVELRCDPISGHTALYWYRQSLGQGLEFLIYFQGNSAPDKSGLPSDRFSAERTGGSVSTLTIQRTQQEDSAVYLCASSRRDRGTNEKLFFGSGTQLSVL.

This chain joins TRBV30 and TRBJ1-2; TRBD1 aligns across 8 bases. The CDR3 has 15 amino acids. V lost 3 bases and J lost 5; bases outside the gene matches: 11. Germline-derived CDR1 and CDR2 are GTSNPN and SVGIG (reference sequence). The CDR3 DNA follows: TGTGCCTGGAGCCAACTTCCAGGGGGCCTTTATGGCTACACCTTC. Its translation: CAWSQLPGGLYGYTF.

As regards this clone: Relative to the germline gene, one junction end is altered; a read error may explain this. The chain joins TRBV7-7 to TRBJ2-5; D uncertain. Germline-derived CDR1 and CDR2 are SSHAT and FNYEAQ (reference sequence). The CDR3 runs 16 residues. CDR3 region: CASSLVPGGQQETQYF. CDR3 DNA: TGTGCTAGCAGCTTAGTCCCCGGTGGGCAACAAGAGACCCAGTACTTC. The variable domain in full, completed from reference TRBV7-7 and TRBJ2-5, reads GAGVSQSPRYKVTKRGQDVTLRCDPISSHATLYWYQQALGQGPEFLTYFNYEAQPDKSGLPSDRFSAERPEGSISTLTIQRTEQRDSAMYRCASSLVPGGQQETQYFGPGTRLLVL.

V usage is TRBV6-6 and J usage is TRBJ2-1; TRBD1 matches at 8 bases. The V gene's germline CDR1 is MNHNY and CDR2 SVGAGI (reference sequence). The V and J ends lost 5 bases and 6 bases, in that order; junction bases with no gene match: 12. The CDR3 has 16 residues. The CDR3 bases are TGTGCCAGCAGTGGGGGCTTAGGACAGGGATCCAATGAGCAGTTCTTC. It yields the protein CASSGGLGQGSNEQFF.

The CDR3, as DNA: TGTGCCAGCAGCTTAGTCGAACAGGGAAATCAGCCCCAGCATTTT. Translating gives CASSLVEQGNQPQHF. The chain has TRBV7-8 and TRBJ1-5, with a possible D match to TRBD1 (6 bases). The V gene lost 1 base and the J gene lost 4 bases, with 11 bases spanning the gap. The V gene's germline CDR1 is SGHVS and CDR2 FQNEAQ. The CDR3 length is 15 residues.

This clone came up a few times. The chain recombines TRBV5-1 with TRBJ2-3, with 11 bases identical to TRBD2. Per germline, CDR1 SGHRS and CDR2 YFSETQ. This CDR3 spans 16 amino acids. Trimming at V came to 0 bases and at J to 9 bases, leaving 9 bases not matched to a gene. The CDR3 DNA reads TGCGCCAGCAGCTTGGGTCCTAGCGGGGGGCCCAGGACGCAGTATTTT. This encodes CASSLGPSGGPRTQYF. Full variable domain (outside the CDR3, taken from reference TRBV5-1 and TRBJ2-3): KAGVTQTPRYLIKTRGQQVTLSCSPISGHRSVSWYQQTPGQGLQFLFEYFSETQRNKGNFPGRFSGRQFSNSRSEMNVSTLELGDSALYLCASSLGPSGGPRTQYFGPGTRLTVL.

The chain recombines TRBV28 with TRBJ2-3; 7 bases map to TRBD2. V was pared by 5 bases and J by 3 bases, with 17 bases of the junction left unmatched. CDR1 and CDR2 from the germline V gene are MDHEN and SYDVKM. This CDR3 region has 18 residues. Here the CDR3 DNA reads TGTGCCAGCAGTCCTCCTCCGCCGGGGGTAGCGGGTACAGATACGCAGTATTTT. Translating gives CASSPPPPGVAGTDTQYF.